These 25 T cell receptor beta chains originate from one sample sequenced in a study of blood T cells in healthy people across ages. It was with a sample-barcoded 5' primer and a J-beta primer mix that a second PCR of roughly 6 to 12 cycles was run. TCRdb re-called the 5' RACE reads with MiXCR, one entry per CDR3 protein. Among about 640,000 distinct CDR3 sequences listed, under 70% were seen once. Material for sequencing was blood. The receptors were sampled from a man between 60 and 75 years old in good health.

The chain recombines TRBV12-3 or TRBV12-4 with TRBJ1-2, with TRBD1 identical over 8 bases. V lost 6 bases, J lost 2 bases, and 8 bases stayed unmatched. The CDR3 is 15 residues long. CDR3 sequence reads: CASSRVGTGNYGYTF. CDR3 in DNA: TGTGCCAGCAGCCGCGTGGGGACAGGCAACTATGGCTACACCTTC.

The chain uses TRBV25-1 and TRBJ1-6; tentative D call: TRBD1 (6 bases). V was clipped by 3 bases and J by 9 bases, with 12 bases between them. Germline CDR1 is MGHDK and CDR2 is SYGVNS. The CDR3 sequence is 14 residues long. CDR3 in DNA: TGTGCCAGCAGTGACACCCCCAGGGGTTCACCCCTCCACTTT. The encoded protein is CASSDTPRGSPLHF.

In DNA, the CDR3 is TGTGCCAGCAGCCTAGGACTAGCGGAGGCAGATGAGCAGTTCTTC. Residues: CASSLGLAEADEQFF. The V and J genes are TRBV4-2 and TRBJ2-1; 10 bases match TRBD2. CDR1 and CDR2 from the germline V gene are LGHNA and YNFKEQ. The CDR3 consists of 15 residues. With V trimmed by 4 bases and J by 8 bases, 8 bases remained unmatched.

This clonotype was observed once. The CDR3 region has the DNA TGTGCCAGCAGTTACTCCGGGGGGGGGGGGCATAATTCACCCCTCCACTTT. As protein: CASSYSGGGGHNSPLHF. V gene TRBV6-6 combines with J gene TRBJ1-6; D perhaps matches TRBD1 (6 bases). The V gene's germline CDR1 is MNHNY and CDR2 SVGAGI (reference sequence). V lost 0 bases and J 5 bases, leaving 14 bases between the germline ends. This CDR3 contains 17 residues.

The chain employs TRBV4-1 and TRBJ2-4; possibly TRBD1 for D (6 bases). The CDR3 runs to 16 residues. The germline V gene has CDR1 MGHRA and CDR2 YSYEKL. V was pared by 3 bases and J by 7 bases, with 19 bases between. The CDR3 loop is CASSQDSRQARNIQYF. The CDR3 DNA is TGCGCCAGCAGCCAGGACTCCAGACAGGCGCGGAACATTCAGTACTTC.

V gene TRBV6-2 or TRBV6-3 combines with J gene TRBJ2-7; 15 nucleotides line up with TRBD2. Germline CDR1 is MNHEY and CDR2 is SVGEGT. The ends lost 5 bases at V and 2 bases at J; junction bases unmatched: 4. This CDR3 region has 16 residues. CDR3 protein: CASSGTSGGLTYEQYF. The CDR3 bases are TGTGCCAGCAGTGGGACTAGCGGGGGGCTAACCTACGAGCAGTACTTC.

This clonotype was seen a few times. The junction does not match germline at one end; this may be a read error. The rearrangement uses TRBV4-1 and TRBJ2-5; D remains ambiguous. The CDR3 extends over 14 amino acids. CDR1 MGHRA and CDR2 YSYEKL come from the germline V gene. CDR3 bases: TGTGCCAGCAGCCAAGATACGGGCCAAGAGACCCAGTACTTC. It is translated as CASSQDTGQETQYF.

This chain links TRBV6-2 or TRBV6-3 with TRBJ2-4, with 8 bases matching TRBD2. The CDR3 consists of 16 residues. The V segment lost 2 bases and the J segment 1 base; nucleotides outside the gene matches: 4. The germline gives CDR1 MNHEY, CDR2 SVGEGT. In DNA, the CDR3 is TGTGCCAGCAGTTACGGCGGGGGGTCGGCCAAAAACATTCAGTACTTC. It codes for CASSYGGGSAKNIQYF.

The DNA of the CDR3 is TGCAGTGGCATGACTAGCGGGAGCTCCTACAATGAGCAGTTCTTC. Residues: CSGMTSGSSYNEQFF. The rearrangement joins TRBV20-1 to TRBJ2-1; 12 bases are shared with TRBD2. Looked up from germline, CDR1 is DFQATT and CDR2 is SNEGSKA (reference sequence). CDR3 length: 15 residues. Trimming took 7 bases from V and 0 from J; bases not matched to a gene: 4.

The CDR3: CAISESPGHNYGYTF. The DNA of the CDR3 is TGTGCCATCAGTGAGTCCCCGGGACATAACTATGGCTACACCTTC. The chain couples TRBV10-3 to TRBJ1-2; possible D gene TRBD1, 6 bases. V was trimmed by 0 bases and J by 1 base, leaving 9 bases between them. Germline CDR1 reads ENHRY; CDR2 reads SYGVKD. This CDR3 spans 15 amino acids.

The DNA for the CDR3 is TGCAGCGTTGCTAGCGGGGCGGCCACAGATACGCAGTATTTT. Protein: CSVASGAATDTQYF. The genes are TRBV29-1 and TRBJ2-3, with TRBD2 identical over 9 bases. J was trimmed by 2 bases and V by 4 bases; bases with no gene match: 4. Germline V gene lookup returns CDR1 SQVTM and CDR2 ANQGSEA. The CDR3 covers 14 residues.

The genes are TRBV6-5 and TRBJ1-1; D remains ambiguous. Germline-derived CDR1 and CDR2 are MNHEY and SVGAGI. V was clipped by 2 bases and J by 4 bases, with 11 bases between them. This CDR3 has 14 residues. The CDR3 bases are TGTGCCAGCAGTTACGGGGTACTAGGCACTGAAGCTTTCTTT. Translation: CASSYGVLGTEAFF.

This clonotype is a singleton in its sample. This chain joins TRBV12-2 and TRBJ2-6. TRBV12-2 is given as a pseudogene. The CDR3 spans 16 residues. The CDR3 region has the DNA TGTGCAAGTCGCTTACCAACCTACTCTGGGGCCAACGTCCTGACTTTC. Translated, it gives CASRLPTYSGANVLTF.

The chain is built from TRBV27 and TRBJ1-1; TRBD1 matches at 7 bases. The V and J ends lost 6 bases and 5 bases, in that order; junction bases with no gene match: 6. The germline gives CDR1 MNHEY, CDR2 SMNVEV (reference sequence). This CDR3 contains 13 residues. The CDR3 DNA sequence: TGTGCCAGCAGGGGGACAGATGGAACTGAAGCTTTCTTT. Its protein is CASRGTDGTEAFF.

The chain recombines TRBV29-1 with TRBJ2-5; 12 positions agree with TRBD2. The CDR3 contains 14 residues. CDR1 SQVTM and CDR2 ANQGSEA come from the germline V gene. After removal of 4 bases from V and 2 bases from J, the junction contained 2 bases not matched to a gene. The CDR3 protein is CSVVLAGGQETQYF. CDR3 sequence (DNA): TGCAGCGTTGTGCTAGCGGGGGGGCAAGAGACCCAGTACTTC.

The chain uses TRBV12-3 or TRBV12-4 and TRBJ1-2; D is ambiguous. The CDR3 contains 13 residues. The V gene lost 5 bases and the J gene lost 1 base, with 8 bases spanning the gap. As DNA, the CDR3 is TGTGCCAGCAGTGTAGTCCTTAACTATGGCTACACCTTC. It yields the protein CASSVVLNYGYTF.

The V and J genes are TRBV6-5 and TRBJ1-1; D is unresolved. Looked up from germline, CDR1 is MNHEY and CDR2 is SVGAGI. V lost 10 bases, J lost 3 bases, and 15 bases lay in between. The CDR3 extends over 13 amino acids. The CDR3 reads CANRDTRDTEAFF. CDR3 DNA sequence: TGTGCCAACAGAGACACTAGGGACACTGAAGCTTTCTTT.

This sequence joins TRBV20-1 and TRBJ1-2; D gene unclear. V dropped 3 bases and J dropped 4 bases, with 12 bases sitting between them. Per germline, CDR1 DFQATT and CDR2 SNEGSKA (reference sequence). The CDR3 is made up of 13 amino acids. In DNA, the CDR3 is TGCAGTGCTAGGATCACGGAGGGCTATGGCTACACCTTC. Its translation is CSARITEGYGYTF.

This chain connects TRBV2 to TRBJ2-7; the D gene is possibly TRBD1 (6 bases). Per the germline V gene, CDR1 is SNHLY and CDR2 is FYNNEI. Trimming removed 7 bases at V and 0 bases at J, with 10 bases between. This CDR3 is built from 13 residues. This CDR3 is CASNGGLSYEQYF. The CDR3 region has the DNA TGTGCCAGCAATGGGGGCCTCTCCTACGAGCAGTACTTC. Together with reference TRBV2 and TRBJ2-7, the CDR3 gives the full variable domain: EPEVTQTPSHQVTQMGQEVILRCVPISNHLYFYWYRQILGQKVEFLVSFYNNEISEKSEIFDDQFSVERPDGSNFTLKIRSTKLEDSAMYFCASNGGLSYEQYFGPGTRLTVT.

This clonotype showed up just a few times. CDR3: CASSIGGMETQYF. The CDR3, as DNA: TGTGCCAGCAGCATCGGCGGAATGGAGACCCAGTACTTC. The V gene is TRBV13, the J gene TRBJ2-5; D remains unclear. The V gene's germline CDR1 is PRHDT and CDR2 FYEKMQ (reference sequence). This CDR3 contains 13 residues. V was pared by 5 bases and J by 5 bases, with 12 bases between.

The V gene is TRBV29-1, the J gene TRBJ2-5; D unresolved. Trimming stripped 0 bases from V and 3 bases from J, with 23 bases between. Germline V gene data show CDR1 as SQVTM and CDR2 as ANQGSEA. CDR3 length: 18 residues. The CDR3 DNA is TGCAGCGTTGAAGATTTGGGCAGGCTTGGCGGATGGGAAGAGACCCAGTACTTC. It codes for CSVEDLGRLGGWEETQYF.

The chain links TRBV2 to TRBJ1-4; D is unresolved. In germline, CDR1 is SNHLY, CDR2 FYNNEI. This CDR3 spans 14 amino acids. Between the trimmed V and J ends, which lost 3 bases and 7 bases, there was a span of 12 bases. CDR3 sequence reads: CASSENRVLEKLFF. As DNA, the CDR3 is TGTGCCAGCAGTGAGAATAGGGTCCTTGAAAAACTGTTTTTT.

The rearrangement links TRBV7-2 to TRBJ2-1, with 11 bases identical to TRBD1. The germline CDR1 and CDR2 sequences are SGHTA and FQGNSA. After removal of 1 base from V and 9 bases from J, the junction contained 14 bases not matched to a gene. The CDR3 sequence is 18 residues long. This chain's CDR3 is CASSLVSGGTGGSTEQFF. As DNA, the CDR3 is TGTGCCAGCAGCTTAGTATCGGGCGGGACAGGGGGTAGTACTGAGCAGTTCTTC.

This chain uses TRBV4-1 with TRBJ1-4, with D perhaps matching TRBD1 (5 bases). V was clipped by 0 bases and J by 10 bases, with 18 bases between them. CDR3 length: 16 residues. Germline values: CDR1 MGHRA, CDR2 YSYEKL. Here the CDR3 reads CASSQDNSGGKRKLFF. For the CDR3, the DNA is TGCGCCAGCAGCCAAGATAATTCGGGGGGGAAGAGAAAACTGTTTTTT.

The genes are TRBV12-3 or TRBV12-4 and TRBJ2-3; the D is unclear. This CDR3 spans 11 amino acids. Trimming took off 5 bases at V and 6 bases at J, with 6 bases between the two ends. The CDR3 sequence: CASSPKDTQYF. CDR3 DNA sequence: TGTGCCAGCAGTCCGAAGGATACGCAGTATTTT.